This passage covers 27 T cell receptor beta chains from one sample sequenced in a study of cytotoxic CD8 clonotypes in ibrutinib-treated CLL. The repertoire was sequenced with immunoSEQ multiplex PCR; TCRdb's copy has only in-frame clones and lacks some. The sample yields roughly 300,000 clones, approximately 76% seen once. The source material was PBMCs, sampled at disease progression, from a patient treated with ibrutinib. The receptor source for this set is a human donor with chronic lymphocytic leukemia.

This clone was seen a handful of times. V gene TRBV27 combines with J gene TRBJ2-6, with 7 bases matching TRBD1. Germline values: CDR1 MNHEY, CDR2 SMNVEV (reference sequence). J gave up 2 bases and V 3 bases, and 4 bases lay outside the gene matches. The CDR3 covers 16 residues. CDR3 sequence reads: CASSFATGAGANVLTF. The CDR3 DNA reads TGTGCCAGCAGTTTCGCCACAGGGGCTGGGGCCAACGTCCTGACTTTC.

This chain uses TRBV28 with TRBJ2-3, with D tentatively TRBD1 (6 bases). Germline values: CDR1 MDHEN, CDR2 SYDVKM. Trimming removed 5 bases at V and 3 bases at J, with 9 bases between. The CDR3 sequence is 13 residues long. The CDR3 nucleotides read TGTGCCAGCAGTCCCACAGGGACAGATACGCAGTATTTT. Translating gives CASSPTGTDTQYF.

The V gene is TRBV5-6, the J gene TRBJ2-5, with D perhaps being TRBD1 or TRBD2 (5 bases each). Germline assignment: CDR1 SGHDT and CDR2 YYEEEE. This CDR3 has 15 amino acids. With 0 bases removed from V and 5 bases from J, the gap between germline ends came to 14 bases. DNA for the CDR3: TGTGCCAGCAGCTTGGCGCAGGGCCGAGGGGAGACCCAGTACTTC. Translation gives CASSLAQGRGETQYF. Full variable domain (outside the CDR3, taken from reference TRBV5-6 and TRBJ2-5): DAGVTQSPTHLIKTRGQQVTLRCSPKSGHDTVSWYQQALGQGPQFIFQYYEEEERQRGNFPDRFSGHQFPNYSSELNVNALLLGDSALYLCASSLAQGRGETQYFGPGTRLLVL.

The chain couples TRBV29-1 to TRBJ2-7; no firm D call. Germline loops: CDR1 SQVTM, CDR2 ANQGSEA. This CDR3 spans 14 amino acids. The germline V and J ends were trimmed by 5 bases and 3 bases, with 17 bases remaining between them. DNA of the CDR3: TGCAGCGTTTCAGTGGGCTTTCCCGTCTACGAGCAGTACTTC. Encoded protein: CSVSVGFPVYEQYF.

The chain is built from TRBV19 and TRBJ1-2; D remains ambiguous. This CDR3 spans 13 amino acids. With 1 base removed from V and 2 bases from J, the gap between germline ends came to 5 bases. In germline, CDR1 is LNHDA, CDR2 SQIVND (reference sequence). The DNA for the CDR3 is TGTGCCAGTAGTATAGCAGCGAACTATGGCTACACCTTC. It is translated as CASSIAANYGYTF.

A note on this clone: This specimen includes other DNA sequences encoding the same CDR3. V gene TRBV9 combines with J gene TRBJ2-1, with 9 nucleotides matching TRBD2. CDR3 length: 15 residues. Per germline, CDR1 SGDLS and CDR2 YYNGEE. With 0 bases clipped from V and 4 bases from J, the junction kept 2 bases outside the gene matches. The CDR3 spells CASSVGGGAYNEQFF. DNA of the CDR3: TGTGCCAGCAGCGTAGGCGGGGGGGCGTACAATGAGCAGTTCTTC.

V is TRBV4-1 and J is TRBJ1-2; 8 bases are shared with TRBD1. Per the germline V gene, CDR1 is MGHRA and CDR2 is YSYEKL. The trim removed 4 bases at V and 7 bases at J, leaving 8 bases unmatched. The CDR3 length is 14 residues. This CDR3 is CASSPRQGTGGYTF. CDR3 nucleotide sequence: TGCGCCAGCAGCCCCAGACAGGGGACGGGTGGCTACACCTTC.

The J gene is TRBJ1-5, the V gene TRBV5-5; weak D call: TRBD1 (5 bases). Germline assignment: CDR1 SGHKS and CDR2 YYEKEE (reference sequence). Between the trimmed V and J ends, which lost 0 bases and 3 bases, there was a span of 10 bases. This CDR3 is 15 amino acids long. CDR3 sequence reads: CASSLVAGLNQPQHF. Here the CDR3 DNA reads TGTGCCAGCAGCTTGGTTGCGGGACTCAATCAGCCCCAGCATTTT. The full variable domain, with the rest looked up from reference TRBV5-5 and TRBJ1-5, is DAGVTQSPTHLIKTRGQQVTLRCSPISGHKSVSWYQQVLGQGPQFIFQYYEKEERGRGNFPDRFSARQFPNYSSELNVNALLLGDSALYLCASSLVAGLNQPQHFGDGTRLSIL.

The chain recombines TRBV6-1 with TRBJ2-7; D possibly uses TRBD1 or TRBD2 (7 bases each). The V end was cut by 3 bases, the J end by 2 bases, with 11 bases between. CDR3 length equals 14 residues. Germline CDR1 MNHNS, CDR2 SASEGT. In nucleotides, the CDR3 is TGTGCCAGCAGTGAGGGGGGGACAGCCTACGAGCAGTACTTC. This gives the protein CASSEGGTAYEQYF.

This rearrangement joins TRBV11-3 to TRBJ1-2; 9 bases are shared with TRBD1. The CDR3 sequence is 13 residues long. CDR1 SGHNT and CDR2 YENEEA come from the germline V gene. The V and J ends lost 5 bases and 14 bases, in that order; junction bases with no gene match: 12. CDR3 nucleotides: TGTGCCAGCAGCCCAGGACAGGGGTCCCATCCAACCTTC. Amino acids: CASSPGQGSHPTF.

The chain recombines TRBV19 with TRBJ2-7; unclear D gene. Germline CDR1 is LNHDA and CDR2 is SQIVND (reference sequence). CDR3 length equals 13 residues. The V gene lost 5 bases and the J gene lost 0 bases, with 8 bases spanning the gap. The CDR3 is CASSALYSYEQYF. The CDR3, as DNA: TGTGCCAGTAGTGCCTTATACTCCTACGAGCAGTACTTC.

This clone was counted only a few times. The V and J genes are TRBV7-3 and TRBJ1-2; D gene unclear. There are 14 residues in the CDR3. CDR1 is SGHTA and CDR2 is FQGTGA in the germline V gene. Trimming pared 1 base from V and 3 bases from J, leaving 9 bases between. CDR3 in amino acids: CASSLSRADYGYTF. Written as DNA, the CDR3 is TGTGCCAGCAGCTTAAGCCGGGCAGACTATGGCTACACCTTC.

The gene calls are TRBV18 and TRBJ2-3; TRBD2 agrees at 9 bases. Germline CDR1 is KGHSH and CDR2 is LQKENI. The junction had 5 bases not matched to a gene; V was cut back by 0 bases and J by 4 bases. The CDR3 length is 16 residues. CDR3 residues: CASSPPGGGAPDTQYF. As DNA, the CDR3 is TGTGCCAGCTCACCACCGGGCGGGGGGGCCCCAGATACGCAGTATTTT.

The chain links TRBV11-2 to TRBJ1-1, with D tentatively TRBD1 (6 bases). Germline CDR1 and CDR2: SGHAT and FQNNGV. This CDR3 contains 13 residues. Trimming removed 4 bases from V and 1 base from J, with 7 bases in between. For the CDR3, the DNA is TGTGCCAGCAGCTCGACAGGGAACACTGAAGCTTTCTTT. It specifies CASSSTGNTEAFF.

In nucleotides, the CDR3 is TGCAGCGTGTCGGACAGGGACTATGGCTACACCTTC. This sequence encodes CSVSDRDYGYTF. The gene calls are TRBV29-1 and TRBJ1-2; 8 bases are a match to TRBD1. The CDR3 length is 12 residues. Germline V gene sequence: CDR1 SQVTM, CDR2 ANQGSEA. Trimming removed 6 bases from V and 3 bases from J; junction bases left unmatched: 3. The full variable domain, with the rest looked up from reference TRBV29-1 and TRBJ1-2, is SAVISQKPSRDICQRGTSLTIQCQVDSQVTMMFWYRQQPGQSLTLIATANQGSEATYESGFVIDKFPISRPNLTFSTLTVSNMSPEDSSIYLCSVSDRDYGYTFGSGTRLTVV.

This clone turned up a few times. The chain couples TRBV27 to TRBJ2-3; D call uncertain. The length of the CDR3 is 15 residues. The V end was cut by 10 bases, the J end by 4 bases, with 21 bases between. Germline V CDR1 and CDR2: MNHEY, SMNVEV (reference sequence). The CDR3 reads CATTEDEGLPDTQYF. The CDR3 nucleotides are TGTGCCACCACCGAGGACGAAGGCCTCCCAGATACGCAGTATTTT.

The chain uses TRBV6-1 and TRBJ1-5; D might be TRBD1 (6 bases). This CDR3 is built from 15 residues. CDR1 and CDR2 (germline): MNHNS, SASEGT. The V end lost 6 bases, the J end lost 2 bases, and 14 bases lay between the germline ends. DNA for the CDR3: TGTGCCAGCAGCCCGACGGGGGCGGGCAATCAGCCCCAGCATTTT. Residues: CASSPTGAGNQPQHF.

The chain recombines TRBV28 with TRBJ1-2; 8 bases map to TRBD1. Germline CDR1 and CDR2: MDHEN and SYDVKM. Losses at the gene ends were 8 bases for V and 3 bases for J; bases not matched to a gene: 2. The CDR3 extends over 12 amino acids. The CDR3 loop reads CASEDRDYGYTF. CDR3 in DNA: TGTGCCAGCGAGGACAGGGACTATGGCTACACCTTC.

The genes are TRBV12-5 and TRBJ2-3; D might be TRBD1 or TRBD2, each matching 5 bases. V was trimmed by 3 bases and J by 0 bases, leaving 13 bases between them. The CDR3 runs 16 residues. CDR1 is LGHNT, CDR2 FRNRAP, per germline. The CDR3 DNA follows: TGTGCTAGTGGTTTCGGGACGCCAACTAGCACAGATACGCAGTATTTT. Translation gives CASGFGTPTSTDTQYF.

This clone was counted a few times. The rearrangement joins TRBV5-1 to TRBJ2-2; 7 positions agree with TRBD2. With 4 bases clipped from V and 0 bases from J, the junction kept 6 bases outside the gene matches. In germline, CDR1 is SGHRS, CDR2 YFSETQ. The CDR3 sequence is 16 residues long. As DNA, the CDR3 is TGCGCCAGCAGCCTACTAGCGAGGGCGAACACCGGGGAGCTGTTTTTT. Translated: CASSLLARANTGELFF.

The chain recombines TRBV5-1 with TRBJ1-4; 7 bases line up with TRBD1. The CDR3 has 15 residues. Per germline, CDR1 SGHRS and CDR2 YFSETQ. Unmatched junction bases numbered 6, after V lost 4 bases and J lost 3 bases. The CDR3 sequence: CASSPADRANEKLFF. In DNA, the CDR3 is TGCGCCAGCAGCCCGGCCGACAGGGCTAATGAAAAACTGTTTTTT.

The V call is TRBV6-5, the J call TRBJ1-2; D gene unclear. This CDR3 has 15 residues. In germline, CDR1 is MNHEY, CDR2 SVGAGI. Trimming removed 2 bases at V and 6 bases at J, with 16 bases between. The DNA for the CDR3 is TGTGCCAGCAGTTACCCAGGAGGGAGCCTAGATGGCTACACCTTC. Protein product: CASSYPGGSLDGYTF.

The V and J genes are TRBV7-9 and TRBJ1-5, with 10 bases fitting TRBD1. The CDR3 runs 17 residues. V dropped 5 bases and J dropped 0; count of bases not matched to a gene: 7. Germline lookup yields CDR1 SEHNR and CDR2 FQNEAQ (reference sequence). The CDR3 sequence: CASSLGTGAVSNQPQHF. CDR3 nucleotides: TGTGCCAGCAGCCTCGGGACAGGGGCGGTTAGCAATCAGCCCCAGCATTTT.

J is TRBJ1-1 and V is TRBV7-3, with unresolved D. The CDR3 consists of 13 residues. V was cut by 2 bases and J by 6 bases, with 10 bases left in between. Germline lookup yields CDR1 SGHTA and CDR2 FQGTGA. CDR3 coding DNA: TGTGCCAGCAGCTTAGGGTCGGATGCTGAAGCTTTCTTT. Translating gives CASSLGSDAEAFF.

The V gene is TRBV6-6, the J gene TRBJ1-5; possible D gene TRBD1, 5 bases. There are 15 residues in the CDR3. Germline V gene data show CDR1 as MNHNY and CDR2 as SVGAGI (reference sequence). Trimming shortened V by 4 bases and J by 2 bases, and 12 bases separated the two germline ends. The CDR3 is CASSSSAGGNQPQHF. The CDR3 DNA follows: TGTGCCAGCAGTTCCTCTGCGGGGGGCAATCAGCCCCAGCATTTT.

The chain employs TRBV6-1 and TRBJ1-2; D remains unclear. CDR3 length: 12 amino acids. V was clipped by 2 bases and J by 10 bases, with 11 bases between them. The V gene's germline CDR1 is MNHNS and CDR2 SASEGT. The CDR3 DNA reads as TGTGCCAGCAGTGAATTGCCAGGCCACTACACCTTC. Its protein product is CASSELPGHYTF.

The chain employs TRBV11-2 and TRBJ1-5, with TRBD1 as a possible D gene (6 bases). The germline CDR1 and CDR2 sequences are SGHAT and FQNNGV. CDR3 length: 14 amino acids. The V and J ends lost 1 base and 7 bases respectively, with 11 bases between them. The CDR3 nucleotides are TGTGCCAGCAGCTTAGGGGCAGGGGTACAGCCCCAGCATTTT. This codes for CASSLGAGVQPQHF.